This TCR beta chain was sequenced for a study of monozygotic twins with inflammatory bowel disease. The germline V gene has CDR1 KGHSH and CDR2 LQKENI. This CDR3 region has 16 residues. Through template switching, UMIs that included a 6-nucleotide sample barcode were added. TCRdb reanalyzed the 5' RACE reads, giving one entry per CDR3 protein sequence and no DNA. Here the sample table reports 350,000 to 400,000 distinct CDR3 sequences. From whole blood, total RNA was isolated without any sorting of T cells. Sequencing was performed on blood. The clonotype comes from a human donor with ulcerative colitis or Crohn's disease, or a healthy co-twin of an affected twin (not recorded which). The V call is TRBV18, the J call TRBJ1-5; the TCRdb call, TRBD1, lacks DNA for checking. CDR3 residues: CASSADRGYSNQPQHF.